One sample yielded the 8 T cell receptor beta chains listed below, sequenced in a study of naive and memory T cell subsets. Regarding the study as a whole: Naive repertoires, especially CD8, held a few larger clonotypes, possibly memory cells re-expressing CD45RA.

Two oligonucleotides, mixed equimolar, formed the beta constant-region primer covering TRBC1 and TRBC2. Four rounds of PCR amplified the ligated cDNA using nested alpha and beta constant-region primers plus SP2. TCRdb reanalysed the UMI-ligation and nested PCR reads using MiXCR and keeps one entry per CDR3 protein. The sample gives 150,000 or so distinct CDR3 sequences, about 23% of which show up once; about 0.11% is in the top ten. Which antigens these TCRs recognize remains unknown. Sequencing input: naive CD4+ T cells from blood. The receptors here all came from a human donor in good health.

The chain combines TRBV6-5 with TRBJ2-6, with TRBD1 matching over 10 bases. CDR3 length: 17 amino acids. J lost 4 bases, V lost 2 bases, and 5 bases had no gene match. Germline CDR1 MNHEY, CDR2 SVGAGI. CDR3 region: CASSYRDRGSGANVLTF. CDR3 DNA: TGTGCCAGCAGTTACCGGGACAGGGGCTCCGGGGCCAACGTCCTGACTTTC.

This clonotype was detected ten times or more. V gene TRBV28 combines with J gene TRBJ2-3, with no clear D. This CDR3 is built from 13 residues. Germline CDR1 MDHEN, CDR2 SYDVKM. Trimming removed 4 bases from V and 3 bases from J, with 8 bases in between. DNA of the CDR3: TGTGCCAGCAGTTCCGGGCATACAGATACGCAGTATTTT. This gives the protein CASSSGHTDTQYF. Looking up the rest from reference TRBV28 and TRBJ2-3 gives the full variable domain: DVKVTQSSRYLVKRTGEKVFLECVQDMDHENMFWYRQDPGLGLRLIYFSYDVKMKEKGDIPEGYSVSREKKERFSLILESASTNQTSMYLCASSSGHTDTQYFGPGTRLTVL.

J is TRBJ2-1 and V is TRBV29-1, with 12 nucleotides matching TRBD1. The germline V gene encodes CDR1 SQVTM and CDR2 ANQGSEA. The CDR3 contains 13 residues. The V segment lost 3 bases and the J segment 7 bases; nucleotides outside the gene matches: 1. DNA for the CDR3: TGCAGCGTTGAGGGACAGGGGGCAAATGAGCAGTTCTTC. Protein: CSVEGQGANEQFF.

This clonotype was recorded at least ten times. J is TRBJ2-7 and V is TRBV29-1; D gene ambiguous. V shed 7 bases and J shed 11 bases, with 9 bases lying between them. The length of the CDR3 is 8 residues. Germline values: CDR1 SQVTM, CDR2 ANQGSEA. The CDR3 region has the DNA TGCAGCGGTGACTCGGAGTACTTC. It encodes CSGDSEYF.

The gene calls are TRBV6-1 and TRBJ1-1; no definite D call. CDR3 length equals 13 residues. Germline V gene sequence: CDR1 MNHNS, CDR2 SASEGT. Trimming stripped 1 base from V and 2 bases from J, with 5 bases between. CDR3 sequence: CASSEVRNTEAFF. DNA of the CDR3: TGTGCCAGCAGTGAAGTTAGAAACACTGAAGCTTTCTTT.

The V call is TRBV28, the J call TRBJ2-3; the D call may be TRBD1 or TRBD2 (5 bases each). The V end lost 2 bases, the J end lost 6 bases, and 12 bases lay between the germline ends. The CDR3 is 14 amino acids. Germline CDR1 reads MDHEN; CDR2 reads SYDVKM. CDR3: CASSLPSGPDTQYF. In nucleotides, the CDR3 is TGTGCCAGCAGTTTACCTTCGGGACCTGATACGCAGTATTTT.

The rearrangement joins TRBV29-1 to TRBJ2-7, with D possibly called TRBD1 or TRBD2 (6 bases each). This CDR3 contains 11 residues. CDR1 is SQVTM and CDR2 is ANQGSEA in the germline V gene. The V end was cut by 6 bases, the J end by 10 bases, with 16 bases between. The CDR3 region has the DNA TGCAGCGTGGACCTGGGGGGCTTCCAGTACTTC. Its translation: CSVDLGGFQYF.

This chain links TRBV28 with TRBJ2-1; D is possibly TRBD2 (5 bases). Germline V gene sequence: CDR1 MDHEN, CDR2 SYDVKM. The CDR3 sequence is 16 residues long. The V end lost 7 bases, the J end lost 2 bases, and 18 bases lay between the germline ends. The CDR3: CASTKGGPAPYNEQFF. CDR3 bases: TGTGCCAGCACCAAAGGAGGACCAGCGCCCTACAATGAGCAGTTCTTC.